The rows below give T cell receptor beta chains drawn from one sample of a study of a mutant IDH1 vaccine in newly diagnosed glioma. Profiled with immunoSEQ multiplex PCR; TCRdb holds only in-frame clones, not every one. The sample includes over 40,000 clones, about four fifths of them seen just once. Their recognized antigens are unknown. This sample comprised PBMCs, obtained from a glioma patient whose treatment included an IDH1 peptide vaccine. These receptors all stem from a woman aged 40 to 50 with glioma. Some clones in this sample may be carry-over from other donors' samples. Each CDR3 is given with its conserved first and last residue. The D gene is left open where the match is weak. Expanded clones are given a class, and other clones once, few, many or no size at all.

d_gene: .; abundance: .; j_gene: TRBJ2-1; v_gene: TRBV19; CDR3nt: TGTGCCAGTAGTATAGCGGCGACGGGAGTCTGGCGGTTCTTC; CDR3aa: CASSIAATGVWRFF
d_gene: .; abundance: .; j_gene: TRBJ1-2; v_gene: TRBV7-2; CDR3nt: TGTGCCAGCAGCCCGGACGGTCTTGGCTACACCTTC; CDR3aa: CASSPDGLGYTF
d_gene: .; abundance: .; j_gene: TRBJ1-1; v_gene: TRBV15; CDR3nt: TGTGCCACCAGCACCTGGCGGGGGAGGCTGGATGAAGCTTTCTTT; CDR3aa: CATSTWRGRLDEAFF
d_gene: .; abundance: .; j_gene: TRBJ2-7; v_gene: TRBV7-9; CDR3nt: TGTGCCAGCAGTCTCGGAGGGGAGTCCTACGAGCAGTACTTC; CDR3aa: CASSLGGESYEQYF
d_gene: .; abundance: .; j_gene: TRBJ1-3; v_gene: TRBV7-6; CDR3nt: TGTGCCAGCAGCCCACTCCTCGGGACAACATCTGGAAACACCATATATTTT; CDR3aa: CASSPLLGTTSGNTIYF
d_gene: .; abundance: .; j_gene: TRBJ2-1; v_gene: TRBV6-5; CDR3nt: TGTGCCAGCAGTTACAGGGTTAGCTACAATGAGCAGTTCTTC; CDR3aa: CASSYRVSYNEQFF
d_gene: TRBD1; abundance: few; j_gene: TRBJ2-2; v_gene: TRBV5-4; CDR3nt: TGTGCCAGCAGCTTGGCAGGGGGATTTCAAGGGGAGCTGTTTTTT; CDR3aa: CASSLAGGFQGELFF
d_gene: .; abundance: .; j_gene: TRBJ1-2; v_gene: TRBV25-1; CDR3nt: TGTGCCAGCAGTGAAGTTGTAGGCGGAGGCTACACCTTC; CDR3aa: CASSEVVGGGYTF
d_gene: .; abundance: .; j_gene: TRBJ1-2; v_gene: TRBV2; CDR3nt: TGTGCCAGCAGGGTCCTTCCTTATGGCTACACCTTC; CDR3aa: CASRVLPYGYTF
d_gene: TRBD1; abundance: .; j_gene: TRBJ1-3; v_gene: TRBV5-6; CDR3nt: TGTGCCAGCAGCTCGGTGGACAGGGAGTTCTCTGGAAACACCATATATTTT; CDR3aa: CASSSVDREFSGNTIYF
d_gene: TRBD2; abundance: .; j_gene: TRBJ2-7; v_gene: TRBV10-3; CDR3nt: TGTGCCATCAGTGGTACTAGCGGAAGCTCCTACGAGCAGTACTTC; CDR3aa: CAISGTSGSSYEQYF
d_gene: TRBD1; abundance: few; j_gene: TRBJ2-5; v_gene: TRBV5-1; CDR3nt: TGCGCCAGCAGCCTTGACAGGGGAAGGGAGACCCAGTACTTC; CDR3aa: CASSLDRGRETQYF
d_gene: .; abundance: once; j_gene: TRBJ2-7; v_gene: TRBV20-1; CDR3nt: TGCAGTGCTTTAGGGCCCTACGAGCAGTACTTC; CDR3aa: CSALGPYEQYF
d_gene: .; abundance: .; j_gene: TRBJ2-5; v_gene: TRBV6-6; CDR3nt: TGTGCCAGCAGTCCCCAGAACAGCCTGACCCAGTACTTC; CDR3aa: CASSPQNSLTQYF
d_gene: .; abundance: .; j_gene: TRBJ2-1; v_gene: TRBV14; CDR3nt: TGTGCCAGCAGCCGGGCAGGGGCGACCCTGTCCCAGTTCTTC; CDR3aa: CASSRAGATLSQFF
d_gene: .; abundance: .; j_gene: TRBJ2-3; v_gene: TRBV5-1; CDR3nt: TGCGCCAGCAGCTTGGAACTACTGGGACGGGAGCAGTATTTT; CDR3aa: CASSLELLGREQYF
d_gene: .; abundance: medium-sized; j_gene: TRBJ1-2; v_gene: TRBV19; CDR3nt: TGTGCCAGTAGTATAGACGGGGGAAACTATGGCTACACCTTC; CDR3aa: CASSIDGGNYGYTF
d_gene: .; abundance: .; j_gene: TRBJ2-7; v_gene: TRBV4-1; CDR3nt: TGCGCCAGCAGCCAAGCCCCCTTTCCGGGGGCCTACGAGCAGTACTTC; CDR3aa: CASSQAPFPGAYEQYF
d_gene: .; abundance: .; j_gene: TRBJ1-1; v_gene: TRBV7-9; CDR3nt: TGTGCCAGCAGCTTAGCGCGGGGGGCGAGCACTGAAGCTTTCTTT; CDR3aa: CASSLARGASTEAFF
d_gene: .; abundance: .; j_gene: TRBJ2-2; v_gene: TRBV4-3; CDR3nt: TGCGCCAGCAGCCAAGGATCACTAGTGTCCGGGGAGCTGTTTTTT; CDR3aa: CASSQGSLVSGELFF
d_gene: .; abundance: few; j_gene: TRBJ1-1; v_gene: TRBV27; CDR3nt: TGTGCCAGCAGTTTGACAGTGAACACTGAAGCTTTCTTT; CDR3aa: CASSLTVNTEAFF
d_gene: TRBD1; abundance: .; j_gene: TRBJ1-5; v_gene: TRBV10-1; CDR3nt: TGCGCCAGCAGGATACAGGGGGCGTCCGGCAATCAGCCCCAGCATTTT; CDR3aa: CASRIQGASGNQPQHF
d_gene: .; abundance: .; j_gene: TRBJ1-4; v_gene: TRBV28; CDR3nt: TGTGCCAGCAGTTTGGATTGGCAGGGAACCCTTGCAACTAATGAAAAACTGTTTTTT; CDR3aa: CASSLDWQGTLATNEKLFF
d_gene: .; abundance: .; j_gene: TRBJ2-1; v_gene: TRBV5-4; CDR3nt: TGTGCCAGCAGAGGAGAATACAATGAGCAGTTCTTC; CDR3aa: CASRGEYNEQFF
d_gene: TRBD2; abundance: .; j_gene: TRBJ2-1; v_gene: TRBV14; CDR3nt: TGTGCCAGCAGCCGGCGGGGGGGCTCCTACAATGAGCAGTTCTTC; CDR3aa: CASSRRGGSYNEQFF
d_gene: TRBD2; abundance: .; j_gene: TRBJ2-7; v_gene: TRBV2; CDR3nt: TGTGCCAGCAGTGCTAGCGGGAGGGGCGAGCAGTACTTC; CDR3aa: CASSASGRGEQYF
d_gene: .; abundance: .; j_gene: TRBJ1-1; v_gene: TRBV25-1; CDR3nt: TGTGCCAGCAGTCCCCGACAGAACACTGAAGCTTTCTTT; CDR3aa: CASSPRQNTEAFF
d_gene: .; abundance: .; j_gene: TRBJ2-7; v_gene: TRBV7-9; CDR3nt: TGTGCCAGCAGCCCGGCGGGACGGGTCCACGAGCAGTACTTC; CDR3aa: CASSPAGRVHEQYF
d_gene: .; abundance: .; j_gene: TRBJ1-5; v_gene: TRBV27; CDR3nt: TGTGCCAGCAGTCCCGGGTACCAGCCCCAGCATTTT; CDR3aa: CASSPGYQPQHF
d_gene: .; abundance: once; j_gene: TRBJ2-3; v_gene: TRBV4-1; CDR3nt: TGCGCCAGCAGCCGCTCGAACGAACAGTATTTT; CDR3aa: CASSRSNEQYF
d_gene: TRBD2; abundance: .; j_gene: TRBJ2-5; v_gene: TRBV15; CDR3nt: TGTGCCACCAGCACCAACCTAGCGGGGGGGGGAGAGACCCAGTACTTC; CDR3aa: CATSTNLAGGGETQYF
d_gene: .; abundance: medium-sized; j_gene: TRBJ2-7; v_gene: TRBV4-3; CDR3nt: TGCGCCAGCAGCCAAGATCCCCATTGGGAGCAGTACTTC; CDR3aa: CASSQDPHWEQYF
d_gene: TRBD1; abundance: medium-sized; j_gene: TRBJ1-5; v_gene: TRBV10-3; CDR3nt: TGTGCCATCAGTGAACAGGGGAGCAATCAGCCCCAGCATTTT; CDR3aa: CAISEQGSNQPQHF
d_gene: .; abundance: .; j_gene: TRBJ2-7; v_gene: TRBV7-3; CDR3nt: TGTGCCAGCAGCTTAAAGGCGGGGCCCTACGAGCAGTACTTC; CDR3aa: CASSLKAGPYEQYF